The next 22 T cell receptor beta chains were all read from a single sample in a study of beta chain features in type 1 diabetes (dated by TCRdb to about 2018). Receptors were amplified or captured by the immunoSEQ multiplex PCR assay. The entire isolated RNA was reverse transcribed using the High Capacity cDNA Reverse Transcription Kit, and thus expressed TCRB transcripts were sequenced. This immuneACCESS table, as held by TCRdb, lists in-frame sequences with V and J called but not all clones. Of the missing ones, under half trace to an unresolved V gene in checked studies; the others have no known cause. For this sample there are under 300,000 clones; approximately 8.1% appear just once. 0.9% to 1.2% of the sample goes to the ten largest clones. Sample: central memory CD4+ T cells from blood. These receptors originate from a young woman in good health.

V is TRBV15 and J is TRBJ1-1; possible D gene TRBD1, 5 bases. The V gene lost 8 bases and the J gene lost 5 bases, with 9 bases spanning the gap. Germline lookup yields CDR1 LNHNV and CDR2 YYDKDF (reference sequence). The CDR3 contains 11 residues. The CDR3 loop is CATHRGTEAFF. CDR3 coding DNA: TGTGCCACCCATAGGGGAACTGAAGCTTTCTTT.

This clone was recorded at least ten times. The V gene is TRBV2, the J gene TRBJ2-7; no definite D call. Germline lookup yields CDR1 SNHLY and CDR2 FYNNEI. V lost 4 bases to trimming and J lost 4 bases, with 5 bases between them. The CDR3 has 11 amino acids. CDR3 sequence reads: CASSGHYEQYF. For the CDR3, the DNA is TGTGCCAGCAGTGGGCATTACGAGCAGTACTTC.

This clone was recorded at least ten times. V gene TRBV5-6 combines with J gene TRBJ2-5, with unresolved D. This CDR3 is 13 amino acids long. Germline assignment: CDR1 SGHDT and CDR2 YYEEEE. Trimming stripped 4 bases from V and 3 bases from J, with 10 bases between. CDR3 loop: CASSRTTEETQYF. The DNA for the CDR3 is TGTGCCAGCAGCCGCACGACGGAAGAGACCCAGTACTTC.

The chain's CDR3 is CASSLAGVTEAFF. CDR3 nucleotide sequence: TGCGCCAGCAGCTTGGCAGGGGTCACTGAAGCTTTCTTT. The chain couples TRBV5-1 to TRBJ1-1; TRBD1 might be the D (6 bases). Germline loops: CDR1 SGHRS, CDR2 YFSETQ. The CDR3 loop spans 13 amino acids. Trimming pared 0 bases from V and 4 bases from J, leaving 7 bases between.

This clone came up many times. CDR3 sequence: CATSRVDSSYEQYF. The CDR3 region has the DNA TGTGCCACCAGCCGAGTTGACTCTTCCTACGAGCAGTACTTC. The gene calls are TRBV10-3 and TRBJ2-7; D gene unclear. V lost 10 bases, J lost 1 base, and 17 bases lay in between. The V gene's germline CDR1 is ENHRY and CDR2 SYGVKD. The CDR3 covers 14 residues.

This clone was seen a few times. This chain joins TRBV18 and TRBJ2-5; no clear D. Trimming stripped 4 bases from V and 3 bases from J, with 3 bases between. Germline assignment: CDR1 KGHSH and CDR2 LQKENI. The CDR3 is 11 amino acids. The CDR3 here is CASSLKETQYF. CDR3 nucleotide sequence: TGTGCCAGCTCACTAAAAGAGACCCAGTACTTC. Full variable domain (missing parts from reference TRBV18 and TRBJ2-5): NAGVMQNPRHLVRRRGQEARLRCSPMKGHSHVYWYRQLPEEGLKFMVYLQKENIIDESGMPKERFSAEFPKEGPSILRIQQVVRGDSAAYFCASSLKETQYFGPGTRLLVL.

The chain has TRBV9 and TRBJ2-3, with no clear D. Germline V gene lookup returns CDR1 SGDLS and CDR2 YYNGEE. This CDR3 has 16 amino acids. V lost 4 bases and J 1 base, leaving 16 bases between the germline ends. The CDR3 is CASSPDRFRGTDTQYF. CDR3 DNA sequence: TGTGCCAGCAGCCCAGATCGGTTCCGGGGCACAGATACGCAGTATTTT.

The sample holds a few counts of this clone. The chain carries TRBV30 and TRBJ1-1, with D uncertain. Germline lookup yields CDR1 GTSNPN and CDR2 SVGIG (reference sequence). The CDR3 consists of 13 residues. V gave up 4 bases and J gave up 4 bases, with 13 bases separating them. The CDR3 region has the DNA TGTGCCTGGATATCCAGGTGGGCCACTGAAGCTTTCTTT. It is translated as CAWISRWATEAFF.

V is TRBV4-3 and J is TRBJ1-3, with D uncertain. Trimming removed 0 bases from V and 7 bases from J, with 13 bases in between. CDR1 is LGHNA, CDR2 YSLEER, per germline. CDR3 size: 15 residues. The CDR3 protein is CASSQDSGRSNTIYF. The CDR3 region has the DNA TGCGCCAGCAGCCAAGATTCGGGTCGGTCGAACACCATATATTTT.

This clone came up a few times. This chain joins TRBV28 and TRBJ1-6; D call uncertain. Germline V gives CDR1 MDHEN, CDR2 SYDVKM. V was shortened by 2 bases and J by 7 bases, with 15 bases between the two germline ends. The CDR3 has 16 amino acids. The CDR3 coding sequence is TGTGCCAGCAGTTTAGCCGGCCGGGCGCCCAATTCACCCCTCCACTTT. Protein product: CASSLAGRAPNSPLHF.

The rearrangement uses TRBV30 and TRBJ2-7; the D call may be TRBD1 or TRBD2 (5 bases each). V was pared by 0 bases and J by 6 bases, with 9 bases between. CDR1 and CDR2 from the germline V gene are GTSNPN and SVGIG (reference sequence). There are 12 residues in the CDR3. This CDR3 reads CAWSVDGGEQYF. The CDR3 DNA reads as TGTGCCTGGAGTGTAGATGGGGGCGAGCAGTACTTC. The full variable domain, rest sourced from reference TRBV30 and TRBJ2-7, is SQTIHQWPATLVQPVGSPLSLECTVEGTSNPNLYWYRQAAGRGLQLLFYSVGIGQISSEVPQNLSASRPQDRQFILSSKKLLLSDSGFYLCAWSVDGGEQYFGPGTRLTVT.

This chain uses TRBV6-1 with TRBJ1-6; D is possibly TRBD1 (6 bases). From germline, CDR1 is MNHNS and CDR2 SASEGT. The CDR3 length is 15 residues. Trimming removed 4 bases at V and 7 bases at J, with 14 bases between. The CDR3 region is CASSVPRGLNSPLHF. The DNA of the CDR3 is TGTGCCAGCAGTGTTCCCAGGGGCCTGAATTCACCCCTCCACTTT.

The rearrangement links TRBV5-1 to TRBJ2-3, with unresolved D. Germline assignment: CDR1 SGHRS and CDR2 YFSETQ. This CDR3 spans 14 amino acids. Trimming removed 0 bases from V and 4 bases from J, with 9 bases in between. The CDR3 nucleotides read TGCGCCAGCAGCTTGGATGCTGAAGCAGATACGCAGTATTTT. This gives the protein CASSLDAEADTQYF.

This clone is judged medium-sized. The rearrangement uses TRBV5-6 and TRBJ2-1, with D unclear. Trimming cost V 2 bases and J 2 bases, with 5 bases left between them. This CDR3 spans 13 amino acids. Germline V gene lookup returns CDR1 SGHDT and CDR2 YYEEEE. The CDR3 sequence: CASSLRTYNEQFF. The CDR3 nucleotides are TGTGCCAGCAGCTTACGAACCTACAATGAGCAGTTCTTC.

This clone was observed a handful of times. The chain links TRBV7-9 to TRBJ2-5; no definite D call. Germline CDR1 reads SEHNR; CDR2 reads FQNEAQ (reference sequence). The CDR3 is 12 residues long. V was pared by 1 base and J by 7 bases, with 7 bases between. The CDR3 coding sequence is TGTGCCAGCAGCTTAGAAACGGTGACCCAGTACTTC. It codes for CASSLETVTQYF.

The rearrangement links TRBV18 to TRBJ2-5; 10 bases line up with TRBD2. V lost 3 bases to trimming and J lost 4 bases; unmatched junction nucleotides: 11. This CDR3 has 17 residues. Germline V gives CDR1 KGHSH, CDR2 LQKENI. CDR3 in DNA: TGTGCCAGCTCACCCTCCCCAGCGGGGGGGCTTGGAGAGACCCAGTACTTC. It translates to CASSPSPAGGLGETQYF. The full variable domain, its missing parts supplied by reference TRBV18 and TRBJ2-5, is NAGVMQNPRHLVRRRGQEARLRCSPMKGHSHVYWYRQLPEEGLKFMVYLQKENIIDESGMPKERFSAEFPKEGPSILRIQQVVRGDSAAYFCASSPSPAGGLGETQYFGPGTRLLVL.

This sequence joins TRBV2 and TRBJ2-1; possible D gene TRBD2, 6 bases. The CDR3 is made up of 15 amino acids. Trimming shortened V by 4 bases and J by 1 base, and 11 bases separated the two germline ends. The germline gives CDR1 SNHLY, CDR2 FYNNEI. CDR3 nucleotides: TGTGCCAGCAGTGCCCGGGGAGGATCCTACAATGAGCAGTTCTTC. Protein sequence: CASSARGGSYNEQFF.

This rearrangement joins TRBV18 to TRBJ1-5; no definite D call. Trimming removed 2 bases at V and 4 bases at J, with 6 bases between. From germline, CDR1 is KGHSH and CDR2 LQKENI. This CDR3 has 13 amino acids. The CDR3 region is CASSPGKNQPQHF. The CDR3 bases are TGTGCCAGCTCACCAGGTAAAAATCAGCCCCAGCATTTT.

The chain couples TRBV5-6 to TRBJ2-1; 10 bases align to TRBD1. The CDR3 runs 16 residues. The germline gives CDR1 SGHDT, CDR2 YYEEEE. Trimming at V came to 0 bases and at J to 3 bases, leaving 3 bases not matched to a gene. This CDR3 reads CASSLEGTGDYNEQFF. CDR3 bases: TGTGCCAGCAGCTTGGAGGGGACAGGGGACTACAATGAGCAGTTCTTC.

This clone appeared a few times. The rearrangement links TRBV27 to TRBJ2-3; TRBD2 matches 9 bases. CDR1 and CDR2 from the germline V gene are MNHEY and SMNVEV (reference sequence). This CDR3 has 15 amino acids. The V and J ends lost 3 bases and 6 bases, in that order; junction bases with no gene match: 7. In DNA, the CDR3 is TGTGCCAGCAGTTTGGGTAGCGGGGGCGGGGATACGCAGTATTTT. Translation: CASSLGSGGGDTQYF.

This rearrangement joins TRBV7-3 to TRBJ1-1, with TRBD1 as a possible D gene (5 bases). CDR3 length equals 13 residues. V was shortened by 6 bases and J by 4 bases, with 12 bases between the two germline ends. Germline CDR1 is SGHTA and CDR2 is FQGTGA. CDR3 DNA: TGTGCCAGCAGGGCCCGTAGGGGCACTGAAGCTTTCTTT. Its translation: CASRARRGTEAFF. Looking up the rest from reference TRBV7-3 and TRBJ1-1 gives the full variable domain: GAGVSQTPSNKVTEKGKYVELRCDPISGHTALYWYRQSLGQGPEFLIYFQGTGAADDSGLPNDRFFAVRPEGSVSTLKIQRTERGDSAVYLCASRARRGTEAFFGQGTRLTVV.

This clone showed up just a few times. The CDR3 loop reads CASRLRDIRLSAVVGNEQFF. The CDR3 DNA reads TGTGCCAGCAGGCTCCGGGACATTCGTCTCTCCGCGGTTGTGGGGAATGAGCAGTTCTTC. The chain has TRBV2 and TRBJ2-1; possibly TRBD1 for D (6 bases). Germline V gene lookup returns CDR1 SNHLY and CDR2 FYNNEI. V was cut by 6 bases and J by 7 bases, with 34 bases left in between. CDR3 length: 20 amino acids.